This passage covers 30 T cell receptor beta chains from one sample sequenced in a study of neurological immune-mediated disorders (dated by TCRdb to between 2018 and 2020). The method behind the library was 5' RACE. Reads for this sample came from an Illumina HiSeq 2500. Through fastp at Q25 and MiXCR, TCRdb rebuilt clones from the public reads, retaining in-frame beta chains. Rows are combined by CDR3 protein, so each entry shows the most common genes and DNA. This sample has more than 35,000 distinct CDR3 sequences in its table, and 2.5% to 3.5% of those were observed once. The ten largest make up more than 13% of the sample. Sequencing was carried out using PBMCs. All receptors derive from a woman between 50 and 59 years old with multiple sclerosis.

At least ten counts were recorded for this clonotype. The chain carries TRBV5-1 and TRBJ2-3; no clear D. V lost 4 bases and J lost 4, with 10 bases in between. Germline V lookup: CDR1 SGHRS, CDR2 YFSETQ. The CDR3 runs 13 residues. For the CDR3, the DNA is TGCGCCAGCAGCGCCATACCCGCAGATACGCAGTATTTT. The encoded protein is CASSAIPADTQYF.

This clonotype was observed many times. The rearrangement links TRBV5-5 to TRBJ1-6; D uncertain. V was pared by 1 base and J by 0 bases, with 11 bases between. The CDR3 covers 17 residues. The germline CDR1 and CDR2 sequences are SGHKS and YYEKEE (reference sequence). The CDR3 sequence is CASSLKLASSYNSPLHF. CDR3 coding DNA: TGTGCCAGCAGCTTGAAATTGGCGAGCTCCTATAATTCACCCCTCCACTTT.

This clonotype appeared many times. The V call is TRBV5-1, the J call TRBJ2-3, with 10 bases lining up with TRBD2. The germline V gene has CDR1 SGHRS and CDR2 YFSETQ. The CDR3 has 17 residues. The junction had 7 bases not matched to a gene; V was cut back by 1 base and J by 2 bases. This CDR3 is CASSLSGLAVPTDTQYF. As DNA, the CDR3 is TGCGCCAGCAGCTTGAGTGGACTAGCGGTCCCCACAGATACGCAGTATTTT.

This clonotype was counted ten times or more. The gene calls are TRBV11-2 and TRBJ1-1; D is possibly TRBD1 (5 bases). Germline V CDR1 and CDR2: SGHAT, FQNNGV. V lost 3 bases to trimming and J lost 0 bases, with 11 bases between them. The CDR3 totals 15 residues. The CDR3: CASSFSGGMNTEAFF. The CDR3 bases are TGTGCCAGCAGCTTTTCCGGGGGAATGAACACTGAAGCTTTCTTT.

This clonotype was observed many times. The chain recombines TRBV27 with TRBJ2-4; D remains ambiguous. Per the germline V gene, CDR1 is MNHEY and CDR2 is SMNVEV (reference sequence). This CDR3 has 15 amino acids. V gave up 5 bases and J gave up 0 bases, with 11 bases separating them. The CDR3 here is CASSNLGLAKNIQYF. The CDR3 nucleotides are TGTGCCAGCAGTAATCTAGGGCTAGCCAAAAACATTCAGTACTTC.

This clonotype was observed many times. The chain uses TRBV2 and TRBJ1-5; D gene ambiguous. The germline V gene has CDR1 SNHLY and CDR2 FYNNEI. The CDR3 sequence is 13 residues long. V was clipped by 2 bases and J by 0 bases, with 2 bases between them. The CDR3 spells CASSEYSNQPQHF. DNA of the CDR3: TGTGCCAGCAGTGAATATAGCAATCAGCCCCAGCATTTT.

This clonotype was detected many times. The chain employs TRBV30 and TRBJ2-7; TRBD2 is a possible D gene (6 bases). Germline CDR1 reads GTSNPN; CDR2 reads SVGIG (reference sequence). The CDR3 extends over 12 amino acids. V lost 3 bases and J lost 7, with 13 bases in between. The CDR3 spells CAWRSIGGEQYF. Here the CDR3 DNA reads TGTGCCTGGAGGTCTATTGGGGGGGAGCAGTACTTC.

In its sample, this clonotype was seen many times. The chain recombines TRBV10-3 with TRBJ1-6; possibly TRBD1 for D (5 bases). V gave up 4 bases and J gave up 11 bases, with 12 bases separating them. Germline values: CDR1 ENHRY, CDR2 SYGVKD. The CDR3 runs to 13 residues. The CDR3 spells CAISARGGPPLHF. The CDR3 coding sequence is TGTGCCATCAGTGCGAGGGGAGGTCCACCCCTCCACTTT.

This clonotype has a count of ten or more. The CDR3 DNA is TGCGCCAGCAGCTCTTCAGTCGGGGCCAACGTCCTGACTTTC. Encoded protein: CASSSSVGANVLTF. The chain uses TRBV5-1 and TRBJ2-6, with D hard to call. Germline V gene sequence: CDR1 SGHRS, CDR2 YFSETQ. The length of the CDR3 is 14 residues. Trimming stripped 3 bases from V and 4 bases from J, with 8 bases between.

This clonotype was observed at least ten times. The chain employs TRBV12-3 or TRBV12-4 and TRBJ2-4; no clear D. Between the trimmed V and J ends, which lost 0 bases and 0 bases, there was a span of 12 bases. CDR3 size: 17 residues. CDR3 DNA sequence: TGTGCCAGCAGTTTAGCGGCCTTTGGAAGAGCCAAAAACATTCAGTACTTC. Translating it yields CASSLAAFGRAKNIQYF.

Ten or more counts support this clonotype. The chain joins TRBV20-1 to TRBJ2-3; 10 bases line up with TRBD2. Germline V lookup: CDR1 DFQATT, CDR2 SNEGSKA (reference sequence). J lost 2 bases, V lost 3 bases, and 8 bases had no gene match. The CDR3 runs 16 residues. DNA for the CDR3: TGCAGTGCTAGCAAAACCGGGACTAGCGACACAGATACGCAGTATTTT. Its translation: CSASKTGTSDTDTQYF.

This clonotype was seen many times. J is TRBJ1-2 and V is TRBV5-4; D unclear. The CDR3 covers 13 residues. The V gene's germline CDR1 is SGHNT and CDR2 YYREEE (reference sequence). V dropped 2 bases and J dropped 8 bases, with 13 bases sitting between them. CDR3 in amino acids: CASSLNTQEGYTF. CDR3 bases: TGTGCCAGCAGCTTAAATACTCAGGAAGGCTACACCTTC. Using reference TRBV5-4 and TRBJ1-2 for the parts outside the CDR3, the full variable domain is ETGVTQSPTHLIKTRGQQVTLRCSSQSGHNTVSWYQQALGQGPQFIFQYYREEENGRGNFPPRFSGLQFPNYSSELNVNALELDDSALYLCASSLNTQEGYTFGSGTRLTVV.

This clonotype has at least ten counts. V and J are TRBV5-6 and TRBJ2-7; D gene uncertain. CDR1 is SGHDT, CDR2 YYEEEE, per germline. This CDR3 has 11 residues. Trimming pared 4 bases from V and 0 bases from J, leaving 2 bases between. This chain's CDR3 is CASSNSYEQYV. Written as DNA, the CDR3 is TGTGCCAGCAGCAACTCCTACGAGCAGTACGTC.

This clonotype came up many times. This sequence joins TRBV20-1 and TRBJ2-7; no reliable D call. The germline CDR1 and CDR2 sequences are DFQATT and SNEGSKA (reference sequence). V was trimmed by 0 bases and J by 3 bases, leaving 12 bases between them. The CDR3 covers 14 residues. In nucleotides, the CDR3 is TGCAGTGCTAGAGATGCGGCAGTACACTACGAGCAGTACTTC. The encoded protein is CSARDAAVHYEQYF.

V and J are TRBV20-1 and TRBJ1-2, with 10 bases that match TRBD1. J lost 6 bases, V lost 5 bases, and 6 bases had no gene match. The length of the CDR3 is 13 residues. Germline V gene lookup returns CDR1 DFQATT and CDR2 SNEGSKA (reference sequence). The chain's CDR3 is CSALGQGVHGYTF. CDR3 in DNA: TGCAGTGCTCTTGGACAGGGGGTCCATGGCTACACCTTC.

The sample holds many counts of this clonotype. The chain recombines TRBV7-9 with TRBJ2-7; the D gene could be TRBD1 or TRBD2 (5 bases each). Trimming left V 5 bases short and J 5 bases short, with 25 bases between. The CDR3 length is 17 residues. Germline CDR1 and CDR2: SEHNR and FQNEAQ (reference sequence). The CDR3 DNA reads TGTGCCAGCAGCCGACTCCGGGGCCCCGGGGCAAAGGACGAGCAGTACGTC. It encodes CASSRLRGPGAKDEQYV.

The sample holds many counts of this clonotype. The CDR3 loop is CASNPGAYTGELFF. In DNA form, the CDR3 reads TGTGCCAGCAACCCGGGGGCCTACACCGGGGAGCTGTTTTTT. The chain carries TRBV2 and TRBJ2-2; D assignment may be TRBD1 or TRBD2 (6 bases each). With 7 bases removed from V and 3 bases from J, the gap between germline ends came to 12 bases. Germline-derived CDR1 and CDR2 are SNHLY and FYNNEI. There are 14 residues in the CDR3.

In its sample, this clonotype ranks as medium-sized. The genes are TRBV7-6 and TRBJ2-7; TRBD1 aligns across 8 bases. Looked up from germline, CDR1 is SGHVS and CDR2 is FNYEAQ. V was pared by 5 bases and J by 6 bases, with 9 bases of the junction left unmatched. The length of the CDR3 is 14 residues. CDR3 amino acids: CASSPRQGLREQYV. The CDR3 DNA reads TGTGCCAGCAGCCCCAGACAGGGGCTGCGCGAGCAGTACGTC.

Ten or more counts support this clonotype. Written as DNA, the CDR3 is TGCAGCGTTGCGAGGGGCTCCAACTATGGCTACACCTTC. Translated: CSVARGSNYGYTF. The chain couples TRBV29-1 to TRBJ1-2; TRBD1 is a possible D gene (5 bases). The CDR3 is made up of 13 amino acids. The V end was cut by 4 bases, the J end by 2 bases, with 11 bases between. The germline V gene encodes CDR1 SQVTM and CDR2 ANQGSEA.

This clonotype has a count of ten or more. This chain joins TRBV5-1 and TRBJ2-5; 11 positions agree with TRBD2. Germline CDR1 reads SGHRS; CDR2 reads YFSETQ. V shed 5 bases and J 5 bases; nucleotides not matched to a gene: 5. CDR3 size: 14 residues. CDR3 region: CASRQTSGTETQYF. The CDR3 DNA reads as TGCGCCAGCAGACAGACTAGCGGGACTGAGACCCAGTACTTC.

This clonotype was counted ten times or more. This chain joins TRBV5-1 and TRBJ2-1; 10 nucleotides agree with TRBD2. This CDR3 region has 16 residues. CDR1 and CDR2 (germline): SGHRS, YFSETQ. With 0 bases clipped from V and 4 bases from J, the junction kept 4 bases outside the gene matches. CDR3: CASSLASSGSYNEQFF. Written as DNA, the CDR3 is TGCGCCAGCAGCTTGGCCTCTAGCGGGAGTTACAATGAGCAGTTCTTC.

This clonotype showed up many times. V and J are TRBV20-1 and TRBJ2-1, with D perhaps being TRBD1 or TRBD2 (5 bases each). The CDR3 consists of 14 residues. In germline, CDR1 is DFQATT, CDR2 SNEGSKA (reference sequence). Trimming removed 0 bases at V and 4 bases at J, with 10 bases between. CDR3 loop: CSAREWDEYNEQFF. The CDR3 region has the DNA TGCAGTGCTAGAGAGTGGGACGAATACAATGAGCAGTTCTTC.

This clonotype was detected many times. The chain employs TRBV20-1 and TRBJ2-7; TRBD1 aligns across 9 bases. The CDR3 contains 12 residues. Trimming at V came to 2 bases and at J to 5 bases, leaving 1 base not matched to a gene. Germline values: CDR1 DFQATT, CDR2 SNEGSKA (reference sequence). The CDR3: CSARRDRDEQYF. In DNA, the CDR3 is TGCAGTGCTAGACGGGACAGGGACGAGCAGTACTTC.

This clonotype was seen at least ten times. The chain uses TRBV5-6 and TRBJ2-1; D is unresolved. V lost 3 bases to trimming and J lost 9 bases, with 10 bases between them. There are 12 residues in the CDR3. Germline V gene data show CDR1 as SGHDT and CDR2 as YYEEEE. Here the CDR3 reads CASSSPMGEQFF. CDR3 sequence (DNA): TGTGCCAGCAGCTCCCCAATGGGTGAGCAGTTCTTC.

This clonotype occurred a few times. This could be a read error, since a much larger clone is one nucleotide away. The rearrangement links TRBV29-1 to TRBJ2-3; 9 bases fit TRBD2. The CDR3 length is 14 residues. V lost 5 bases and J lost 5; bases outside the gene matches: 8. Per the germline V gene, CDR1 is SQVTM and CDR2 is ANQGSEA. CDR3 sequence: CSVHAGGSGDTQYF. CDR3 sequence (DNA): TGCAGCGTTCACGCGGGAGGGAGCGGAGATACGCAGTATTTT.

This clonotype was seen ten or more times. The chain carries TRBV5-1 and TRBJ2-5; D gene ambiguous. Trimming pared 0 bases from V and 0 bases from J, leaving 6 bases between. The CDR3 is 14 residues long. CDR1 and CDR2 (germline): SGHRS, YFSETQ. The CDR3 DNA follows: TGCGCCAGCAGCTTGGGAGCAAACCAAGAGACCCAGTACTTC. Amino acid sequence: CASSLGANQETQYF.

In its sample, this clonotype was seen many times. The CDR3 protein is CATSRSGRSTDTQYF. DNA of the CDR3: TGTGCCACCAGCAGGTCAGGAAGATCCACAGATACGCAGTATTTT. This chain connects TRBV15 to TRBJ2-3; D is uncertain. The CDR3 extends over 15 amino acids. The germline V gene has CDR1 LNHNV and CDR2 YYDKDF (reference sequence). Trimming removed 3 bases from V and 2 bases from J, with 12 bases in between.

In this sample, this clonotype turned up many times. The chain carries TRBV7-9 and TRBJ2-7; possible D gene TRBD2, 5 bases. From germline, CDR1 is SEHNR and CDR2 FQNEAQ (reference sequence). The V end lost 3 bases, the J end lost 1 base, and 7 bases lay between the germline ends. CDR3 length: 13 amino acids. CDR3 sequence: CASSLEDSYEQYV. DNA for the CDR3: TGTGCCAGCAGCTTGGAGGATTCCTACGAGCAGTACGTC.

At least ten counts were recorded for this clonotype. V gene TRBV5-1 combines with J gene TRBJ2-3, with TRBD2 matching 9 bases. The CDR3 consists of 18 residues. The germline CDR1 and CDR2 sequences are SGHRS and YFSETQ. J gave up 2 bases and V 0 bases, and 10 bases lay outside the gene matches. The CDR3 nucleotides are TGCGCCAGCAGCTTGGAGAGTTTAGCGGGGGCACCCACAGATACGCAGTATTTT. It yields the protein CASSLESLAGAPTDTQYF.

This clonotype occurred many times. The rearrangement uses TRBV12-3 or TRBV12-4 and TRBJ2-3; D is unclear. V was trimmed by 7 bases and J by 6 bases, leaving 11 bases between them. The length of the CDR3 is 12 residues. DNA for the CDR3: TGTGCCAGCACCGCAGAAAGGGATACGCAGTATTTT. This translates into CASTAERDTQYF.